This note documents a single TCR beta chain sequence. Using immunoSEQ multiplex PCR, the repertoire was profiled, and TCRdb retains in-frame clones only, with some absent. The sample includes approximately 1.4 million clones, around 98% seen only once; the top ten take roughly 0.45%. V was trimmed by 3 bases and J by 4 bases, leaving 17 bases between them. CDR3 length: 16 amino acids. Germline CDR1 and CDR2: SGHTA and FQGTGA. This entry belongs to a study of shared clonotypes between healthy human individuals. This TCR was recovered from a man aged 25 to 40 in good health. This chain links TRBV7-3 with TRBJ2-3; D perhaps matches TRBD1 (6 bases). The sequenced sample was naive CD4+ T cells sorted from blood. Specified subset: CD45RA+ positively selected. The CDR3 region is CASSLVPGARADTQYF. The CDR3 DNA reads TGTGCCAGCAGCTTGGTTCCAGGGGCCCGAGCAGATACGCAGTATTTT.